Presented here are 20 T cell receptor beta chains from one specimen sequenced in a study of identical twins. TCRdb re-derived calls from the 5' RACE reads in MiXCR, one entry per CDR3 protein. The sample carries just under 650,000 distinct CDR3 sequences, under 8.5% recorded once. Another study also made use of these data, one on yellow fever vaccine responses in identical twins.

Sequencing was performed on PBMCs. Receptors were obtained from a woman in her late teens or twenties in good health.

Ten or more counts support this clonotype. The junction departs from germline at one end; a sequencing error may be responsible. The chain uses TRBV29-1 and TRBJ1-1; D might be TRBD1 (5 bases). CDR1 and CDR2 (germline): SQVTM, ANQGSEA. The CDR3 has 9 amino acids. This chain's CDR3 is CSVEEGSLF. CDR3 nucleotide sequence: TGCAGCGTTGAGGAGGGGTCGCTCTTT.

This clonotype was counted many times. The chain employs TRBV5-1 and TRBJ2-1, with 7 bases lining up with TRBD2. Losses at the gene ends were 4 bases for V and 7 bases for J; bases not matched to a gene: 8. The CDR3 runs to 14 residues. Germline-derived CDR1 and CDR2 are SGHRS and YFSETQ. The CDR3 DNA follows: TGCGCCAGCAGCGAGGGAGGGCCGTGGAATGAGCAGTTCTTC. Protein: CASSEGGPWNEQFF.

The chain joins TRBV7-9 to TRBJ2-6; D possibly corresponds to TRBD2 (5 bases). Germline V gives CDR1 SEHNR, CDR2 FQNEAQ (reference sequence). The CDR3 is 15 residues long. Trimming cost V 5 bases and J 2 bases, with 10 bases left between them. The CDR3 DNA follows: TGTGCCAGCAGCACGAGGGTGACTGGGGCCAACGTCCTGACTTTC. The encoded protein is CASSTRVTGANVLTF.

This clonotype has only a few counts. V gene TRBV10-3 combines with J gene TRBJ2-7; TRBD1 or TRBD2 may be the D gene (5 bases each). The germline V gene encodes CDR1 ENHRY and CDR2 SYGVKD. This CDR3 contains 11 residues. DNA for the CDR3: TGTGCCACCAGTCGGGACGACGAGCAGTACGTC. It encodes CATSRDDEQYV.

This clonotype has just a few counts. This sequence joins TRBV9 and TRBJ1-2, with D possibly TRBD1 on 5 matching bases. Germline V gives CDR1 SGDLS, CDR2 YYNGEE. The CDR3 contains 16 residues. V was cut by 0 bases and J by 2 bases, with 14 bases left in between. CDR3 in amino acids: CASSVGAGRGNYGYTF. As DNA, the CDR3 is TGTGCCAGCAGCGTAGGCGCCGGACGGGGGAACTATGGCTACACCTTC.

This clonotype was observed many times. The chain is built from TRBV5-1 and TRBJ2-3; D unresolved. Germline lookup yields CDR1 SGHRS and CDR2 YFSETQ. The length of the CDR3 is 12 residues. Deletions cut 0 bases from V and 5 bases from J, with 4 bases between. The CDR3 protein is CASSLGEDTQYF. In nucleotides, the CDR3 is TGCGCCAGCAGCTTGGGGGAAGATACGCAGTATTTT.

Many counts were recorded for this clonotype. The chain recombines TRBV11-2 with TRBJ2-1; D may be TRBD2 (7 bases). Trimming removed 5 bases at V and 5 bases at J, with 19 bases between. CDR1 SGHAT and CDR2 FQNNGV come from the germline V gene. The CDR3 contains 16 residues. The CDR3 DNA reads TGTGCCAGCAGCGGAGCCCTTGGGCGGGGGCACAATGAGCAGTTCTTC. Translated, it gives CASSGALGRGHNEQFF.

This clonotype occurred many times. The V and J genes are TRBV12-3 or TRBV12-4 and TRBJ2-4; D perhaps matches TRBD2 (5 bases). There are 14 residues in the CDR3. The germline V and J ends were trimmed by 4 bases and 1 base, with 8 bases remaining between them. The CDR3 loop is CASSSGSAKNIQYF. CDR3 DNA sequence: TGTGCCAGCAGTTCGGGATCGGCCAAAAACATTCAGTACTTC.

Only a few counts were recorded for this clonotype. The gene calls are TRBV3-1 and TRBJ2-5, with D possibly TRBD1 on 6 matching bases. V dropped 8 bases and J dropped 4 bases, with 14 bases sitting between them. CDR3 size: 13 residues. The germline V gene encodes CDR1 LGHDT and CDR2 YNNKEL (reference sequence). The CDR3 sequence is CASGVTGSETQYF. CDR3 in DNA: TGTGCCAGCGGGGTCACAGGGTCAGAGACCCAGTACTTC.

This clonotype was picked up a small number of times. This chain links TRBV28 with TRBJ2-7; 7 bases are shared with TRBD1. The CDR3 totals 15 residues. Germline values: CDR1 MDHEN, CDR2 SYDVKM. J lost 3 bases, V lost 6 bases, and 11 bases had no gene match. CDR3 sequence reads: CASSPPDRVNYEQYF. The CDR3 coding sequence is TGTGCCAGCAGCCCCCCAGACAGGGTTAACTACGAGCAGTACTTC.

The V gene is TRBV3-1, the J gene TRBJ2-4, with 7 bases fitting TRBD2. Germline V lookup: CDR1 LGHDT, CDR2 YNNKEL (reference sequence). There are 12 residues in the CDR3. The J segment lost 11 bases and the V segment lost 4 bases, leaving 5 bases of the junction unmatched. This CDR3 is CASSPGGGLQYF. As DNA, the CDR3 is TGTGCCAGCAGCCCGGGGGGAGGACTTCAGTACTTC.

This clonotype was counted a few times. This sequence joins TRBV7-2 and TRBJ2-1; D not resolved. CDR1 and CDR2 (germline): SGHTA, FQGNSA. Trimming removed 4 bases from V and 0 bases from J, with 10 bases in between. This CDR3 is 15 amino acids long. CDR3 sequence reads: CASSYTAASYNEQFF. CDR3 DNA: TGTGCCAGCAGCTATACCGCGGCCTCCTACAATGAGCAGTTCTTC.

There are a few counts of this clonotype. The chain employs TRBV20-1 and TRBJ2-3; tentative D call: TRBD1 (6 bases). The CDR3 is made up of 10 amino acids. CDR1 is DFQATT and CDR2 is SNEGSKA in the germline V gene (reference sequence). Between the trimmed V and J ends, which lost 8 bases and 4 bases, there was a span of 7 bases. Here the CDR3 reads CSTGSDTQYF. The CDR3 DNA follows: TGCAGTACAGGGTCAGATACGCAGTATTTT.

The chain combines TRBV9 with TRBJ2-1, with a tentative D call TRBD2 (6 bases). V was trimmed by 7 bases and J by 3 bases, leaving 20 bases between them. The CDR3 is made up of 16 amino acids. Germline V gene lookup returns CDR1 SGDLS and CDR2 YYNGEE. CDR3 sequence reads: CASSLFEGGIYNEQFF. The CDR3 DNA reads TGTGCCAGCTCCCTCTTTGAGGGAGGAATCTACAATGAGCAGTTCTTC.

V usage is TRBV6-2 or TRBV6-3 and J usage is TRBJ1-2, with TRBD1 as a possible D gene (5 bases). Trimming cost V 2 bases and J 4 bases, with 20 bases left between them. The CDR3 spans 17 residues. Germline V CDR1 and CDR2: MNHEY, SVGEGT. In nucleotides, the CDR3 is TGTGCCAGCAGTTACCCCCGGGACGCCGAAGGTAGCTATGGCTACACCTTC. The encoded protein is CASSYPRDAEGSYGYTF.

This clonotype was counted a few times. The V gene is TRBV29-1, the J gene TRBJ2-2; D call uncertain. Germline loops: CDR1 SQVTM, CDR2 ANQGSEA. The ends were cut back, 1 base at V and 1 base at J, with 7 bases in the middle. The CDR3 totals 14 residues. The CDR3 region has the DNA TGCAGCGTTGAAGGCGACGGGAACACCGGGGAGCTGTTTTTT. This gives the protein CSVEGDGNTGELFF.

This CDR3 reads CSARDWASGSSSEQYF. The CDR3, as DNA: TGCAGTGCTAGGGACTGGGCTAGCGGGAGTTCGAGCGAGCAGTACTTC. The genes are TRBV20-1 and TRBJ2-7; 10 positions match TRBD2. Germline loops: CDR1 DFQATT, CDR2 SNEGSKA (reference sequence). CDR3 length equals 16 residues. Unmatched junction bases numbered 14, after V lost 3 bases and J lost 6 bases.

This sequence joins TRBV27 and TRBJ1-2; D perhaps matches TRBD1 (6 bases). CDR1 is MNHEY and CDR2 is SMNVEV in the germline V gene (reference sequence). Trimming removed 10 bases at V and 3 bases at J, with 21 bases between. CDR3 length: 15 amino acids. The CDR3 loop reads CATSLWGATDYGYTF. CDR3 bases: TGTGCCACCTCCTTGTGGGGGGCCACGGACTATGGCTACACCTTC.

The chain has TRBV3-1 and TRBJ2-7, with TRBD2 identical over 7 bases. CDR3 length equals 14 residues. The V and J ends lost 3 bases and 0 bases, in that order; junction bases with no gene match: 2. The germline CDR1 and CDR2 sequences are LGHDT and YNNKEL (reference sequence). The CDR3 loop is CASSHGGSSYEQYV. The DNA of the CDR3 is TGTGCCAGCAGCCACGGGGGGAGCTCCTACGAGCAGTACGTC.

This clonotype was found a few times. This chain links TRBV2 with TRBJ2-1, with D possibly TRBD2 on 5 matching bases. V gave up 7 bases and J gave up 6 bases, with 22 bases separating them. Germline V gene lookup returns CDR1 SNHLY and CDR2 FYNNEI. The CDR3 is 16 amino acids. The CDR3 loop reads CASNTVGWRALNEQFF. The CDR3 DNA reads as TGTGCCAGCAATACGGTCGGGTGGCGGGCCCTCAATGAGCAGTTCTTC.